This T cell receptor (beta chain) stems from a study of blood T cell repertoires in COVID-19. Germline loops: CDR1 SGHAT, CDR2 FQNNGV. This CDR3 has 16 residues. Trimming took off 5 bases at V and 7 bases at J, with 18 bases between the two ends. Sequencing used immunoSEQ multiplex PCR; TCRdb keeps in-frame clones, though not all of them. The sample has about 240,000 clones, around 90% seen once; the top ten hold approximately 7.9%. The sequencing sample was made of peripheral blood. This chain joins TRBV11-2 and TRBJ1-6; D remains unclear. The sequence came from a man between 60 and 75 years old who had recovered from COVID-19. The CDR3, as DNA: TGTGCCAGCAGCCTCACCGGGATACGACTCAATTCACCCCTCCACTTT. Amino acids: CASSLTGIRLNSPLHF.